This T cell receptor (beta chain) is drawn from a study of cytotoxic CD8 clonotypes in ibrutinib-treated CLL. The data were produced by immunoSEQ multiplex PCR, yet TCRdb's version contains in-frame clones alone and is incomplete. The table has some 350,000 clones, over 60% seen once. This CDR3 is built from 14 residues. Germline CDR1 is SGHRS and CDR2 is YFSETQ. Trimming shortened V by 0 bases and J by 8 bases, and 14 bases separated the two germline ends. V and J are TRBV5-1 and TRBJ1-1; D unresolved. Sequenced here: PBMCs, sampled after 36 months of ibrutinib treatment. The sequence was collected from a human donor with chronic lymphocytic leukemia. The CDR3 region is CASSLDDVVMEAFF. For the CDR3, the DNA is TGCGCCAGCAGCTTGGACGACGTTGTAATGGAAGCTTTCTTT. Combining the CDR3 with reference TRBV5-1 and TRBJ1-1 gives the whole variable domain KAGVTQTPRYLIKTRGQQVTLSCSPISGHRSVSWYQQTPGQGLQFLFEYFSETQRNKGNFPGRFSGRQFSNSRSEMNVSTLELGDSALYLCASSLDDVVMEAFFGQGTRLTVV.